This TCR beta chain came from a study of CXCR3-negative and CXCR3-positive naive CD8 T cells. Study-wide findings and caveats: CXCR3-positive naive cells had TRB CDR3s that were more hydrophobic than CXCR3-negative naive cells had.

All TRB cDNA libraries came from 5' RACE performed with UMI labels. TCRdb reprocessed the 5' RACE reads and stores each CDR3 protein as one record, lacking DNA. The sample totals just under 90,000 distinct CDR3 sequences. From germline, CDR1 is LNHNV and CDR2 YYDKDF (reference sequence). The CDR3 loop spans 13 amino acids. Concerning this clonotype itself: The antigen is unknown.

The sequenced material came from naive CXCR3+ CD8+ T cells from blood. Subset described: CD45RO-CCR7+CD27+CD95- naive CD8+ T cells expressing CXCR3 (TNR3+). This clonotype was sampled from a human donor in good health. Some clones in this sample may be carry-over from other donors' samples. The V and J genes are TRBV15 and TRBJ2-2. The CDR3 spells CATSRSNTGELFF.